This T cell receptor (beta chain) emerged from a study of T cells in Graves' hyperthyroidism and ophthalmopathy. This clonotype appeared many times. The germline V gene has CDR1 MDHEN and CDR2 SYDVKM. V lost 6 bases and J lost 5; bases outside the gene matches: 5. The CDR3 has 15 amino acids. The investigators amplified TCR beta CDR3 regions from RNA transcripts. First-round RT-PCR with HTBI primers amplified the TCR CDR3 region. MiXCR was run by TCRdb on the multiplex PCR reads, yielding one entry per CDR3 protein. The table lists 700,000 or so distinct CDR3 sequences, 14% of them singletons, with around 12% in the top ten.

This clonotype originated in a woman in her forties or fifties with Graves' ophthalmopathy. The chain employs TRBV28 and TRBJ1-5, with TRBD1 identical over 12 bases. Material: blood. The CDR3 is CASSRDRGPYQPQHF. The CDR3 DNA follows: TGTGCCAGCAGCCGGGACAGGGGGCCGTATCAGCCCCAGCATTTT.